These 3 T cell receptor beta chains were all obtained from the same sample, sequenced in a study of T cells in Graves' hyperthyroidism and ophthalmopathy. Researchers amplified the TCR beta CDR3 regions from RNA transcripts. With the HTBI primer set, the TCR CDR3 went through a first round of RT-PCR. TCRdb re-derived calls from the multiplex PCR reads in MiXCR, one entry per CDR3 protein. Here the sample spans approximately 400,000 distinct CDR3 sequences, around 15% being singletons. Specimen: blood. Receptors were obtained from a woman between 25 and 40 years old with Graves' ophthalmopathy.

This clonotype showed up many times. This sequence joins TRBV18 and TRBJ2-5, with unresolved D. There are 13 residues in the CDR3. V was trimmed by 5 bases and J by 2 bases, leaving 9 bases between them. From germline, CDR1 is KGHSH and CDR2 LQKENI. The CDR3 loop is CASSVTVQETQYF. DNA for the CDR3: TGTGCCAGCTCAGTTACGGTTCAAGAGACCCAGTACTTC. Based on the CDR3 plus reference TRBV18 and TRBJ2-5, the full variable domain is NAGVMQNPRHLVRRRGQEARLRCSPMKGHSHVYWYRQLPEEGLKFMVYLQKENIIDESGMPKERFSAEFPKEGPSILRIQQVVRGDSAAYFCASSVTVQETQYFGPGTRLLVL.

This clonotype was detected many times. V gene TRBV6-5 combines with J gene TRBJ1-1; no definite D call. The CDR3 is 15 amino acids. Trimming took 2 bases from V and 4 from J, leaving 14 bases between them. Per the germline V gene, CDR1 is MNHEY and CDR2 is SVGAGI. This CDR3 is CASSYDQRWGTEAFF. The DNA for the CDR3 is TGTGCCAGCAGTTACGACCAAAGATGGGGCACTGAAGCTTTCTTT.

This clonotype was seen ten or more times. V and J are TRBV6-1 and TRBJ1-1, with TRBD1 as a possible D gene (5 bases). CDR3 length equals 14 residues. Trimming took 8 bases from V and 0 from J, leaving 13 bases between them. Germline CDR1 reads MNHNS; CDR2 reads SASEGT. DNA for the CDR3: TGTGCCAGCGACCAGGGCTGGCTGAACACTGAAGCTTTCTTT. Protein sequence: CASDQGWLNTEAFF.